These 32 T cell receptor beta chains came from one sample sequenced in a study of T cell responses to AZD1222 COVID-19 vaccine. Using immunoSEQ multiplex PCR, the repertoire was profiled, and TCRdb retains in-frame clones only, with some absent. The table lists about 130,000 clones, about 94% of them singletons, with around 7% in the top ten. The sequencing used peripheral blood, collected on day 0 of AZD1222 vaccination. The receptors originated from an adult in good health.

The rearrangement uses TRBV19 and TRBJ2-1, with D possibly being TRBD1 (6 bases). The ends were cut back, 3 bases at V and 4 bases at J, with 13 bases in the middle. The CDR3 runs 15 residues. The germline V gene has CDR1 LNHDA and CDR2 SQIVND (reference sequence). CDR3 nucleotides: TGTGCCAGTAGTATTGCTTCAGGGGCGTACAATGAGCAGTTCTTC. The encoded protein is CASSIASGAYNEQFF.

The chain links TRBV28 to TRBJ1-2; D is possibly TRBD1 (6 bases). Germline V gene sequence: CDR1 MDHEN, CDR2 SYDVKM. The V gene lost 3 bases and the J gene lost 4 bases, with 6 bases spanning the gap. This CDR3 contains 12 residues. Here the CDR3 DNA reads TGTGCCAGCAGTTTGGACAGCTATGGCTACACCTTC. Translating gives CASSLDSYGYTF.

The V call is TRBV6-2 or TRBV6-3, the J call TRBJ2-1; the match to TRBD2 covers 11 bases. Trimming took 2 bases from V and 8 from J; bases not matched to a gene: 2. The CDR3 is made up of 14 amino acids. Germline V gene lookup returns CDR1 MNHEY and CDR2 SVGEGT. CDR3 amino acids: CASSYVSGRDEQFF. The CDR3 region has the DNA TGTGCCAGCAGTTACGTTAGCGGGAGGGATGAGCAGTTCTTC.

The J gene is TRBJ1-4, the V gene TRBV30; D is undetermined. The CDR3 contains 15 residues. Germline V gives CDR1 GTSNPN, CDR2 SVGIG (reference sequence). The ends were cut back, 3 bases at V and 8 bases at J, with 19 bases in the middle. CDR3 nucleotides: TGTGCCTGGAGCTACGGACCTCCACTGCGGGAAAAACTGTTTTTT. Its protein is CAWSYGPPLREKLFF.

The chain recombines TRBV24-1 with TRBJ2-7; D gene uncertain. Per the germline V gene, CDR1 is KGHDR and CDR2 is SFDVKD. The CDR3 covers 16 residues. V dropped 3 bases and J dropped 2 bases, with 16 bases sitting between them. The CDR3 nucleotides read TGTGCCACCAGTGATACCGCATTGGCATCCACCTACGAGCAGTACTTC. Its translation: CATSDTALASTYEQYF.

The rearrangement joins TRBV20-1 to TRBJ1-5; 9 bases line up with TRBD1. This CDR3 is built from 13 residues. Germline V gene lookup returns CDR1 DFQATT and CDR2 SNEGSKA (reference sequence). Trimming cost V 5 bases and J 5 bases; bases outside gene matches: 4. In DNA form, the CDR3 reads TGCAGTGCTCGTGACAGGGGGGATCAGCCCCAGCATTTT. Protein sequence: CSARDRGDQPQHF.

This clone occurred once. Germline and junction disagree at one end, which may indicate a read error. V usage is TRBV7-2 and J usage is TRBJ2-2; weak D call: TRBD2 (5 bases). The germline V gene has CDR1 SGHTA and CDR2 FQGNSA. The CDR3 is 12 residues long. CDR3 coding DNA: TGTGCCAGCAGCCGACAATACCGAGGGCTCCTTTTT. It translates to CASSRQYRGLLF.

The rearrangement uses TRBV20-1 and TRBJ2-7; D is possibly TRBD1 (6 bases). The CDR3 sequence is 14 residues long. V was shortened by 3 bases and J by 3 bases, with 15 bases between the two germline ends. Per the germline V gene, CDR1 is DFQATT and CDR2 is SNEGSKA (reference sequence). The DNA for the CDR3 is TGCAGTGCTAGTTCCGGGACAAAAGACTACGAGCAGTACTTC. It yields the protein CSASSGTKDYEQYF.

This chain uses TRBV6-4 with TRBJ2-1; 7 bases line up with TRBD1. With 6 bases clipped from V and 8 bases from J, the junction kept 7 bases outside the gene matches. CDR1 and CDR2 (germline): MRHNA, SNTAGT. The CDR3 consists of 13 residues. This CDR3 is CASSETTGDEQFF. The CDR3 coding sequence is TGTGCCAGCAGCGAAACTACAGGGGATGAGCAGTTCTTC.

This chain connects TRBV11-2 to TRBJ2-1; D gene unclear. From germline, CDR1 is SGHAT and CDR2 FQNNGV. The length of the CDR3 is 15 residues. The V end was cut by 1 base, the J end by 3 bases, with 10 bases between. CDR3 nucleotide sequence: TGTGCCAGCAGCTTAGGGGTGACCGACTACAATGAGCAGTTCTTC. Amino acid sequence: CASSLGVTDYNEQFF.

The rearrangement uses TRBV4-1 and TRBJ1-1; possibly TRBD1 for D (5 bases). The germline V gene has CDR1 MGHRA and CDR2 YSYEKL. CDR3 size: 16 residues. Between the trimmed V and J ends, which lost 3 bases and 1 base, there was a span of 15 bases. CDR3 amino acids: CASSHTPGRSNTEAFF. The CDR3 DNA sequence: TGCGCCAGCAGCCACACACCGGGACGGTCGAACACTGAAGCTTTCTTT.

The V gene is TRBV7-6, the J gene TRBJ2-4; possible D gene TRBD2, 7 bases. V lost 3 bases, J lost 1 base, and 19 bases lay in between. Germline V gene lookup returns CDR1 SGHVS and CDR2 FNYEAQ. The CDR3 is made up of 18 amino acids. The CDR3 DNA follows: TGTGCCAGCAGCTTTGAATCCGGGGGGCCCAGGGCCAAAAACATTCAGTACTTC. Its translation: CASSFESGGPRAKNIQYF.

As DNA, the CDR3 is TGTGCCAGCAGTTACGCTAGGTGGGACAGGGGCCACCCCTACGAGCAGTACTTC. Amino acids: CASSYARWDRGHPYEQYF. The chain links TRBV6-2 or TRBV6-3 to TRBJ2-7; 10 bases agree with TRBD1. The CDR3 spans 18 residues. Germline V gives CDR1 MNHEY, CDR2 SVGEGT. Germline trimming cut 2 bases from V and 2 bases from J; bases unmatched to any gene: 12.

The CDR3 loop is CSVGGTYNEQFF. CDR3 in DNA: TGCAGCGTTGGAGGGACCTACAATGAGCAGTTCTTC. The rearrangement links TRBV29-1 to TRBJ2-1; D possibly corresponds to TRBD2 (5 bases). CDR1 and CDR2 from the germline V gene are SQVTM and ANQGSEA. This CDR3 has 12 amino acids. V dropped 4 bases and J dropped 2 bases, with 6 bases sitting between them.

The rearrangement joins TRBV9 to TRBJ1-2; D call uncertain. V was shortened by 4 bases and J by 1 base, with 8 bases between the two germline ends. CDR1 is SGDLS and CDR2 is YYNGEE in the germline V gene. CDR3 length equals 13 residues. Here the CDR3 DNA reads TGTGCCAGCAGCAGCGAGATTAACTATGGCTACACCTTC. This translates into CASSSEINYGYTF.

The chain is built from TRBV4-1 and TRBJ2-1; 13 positions agree with TRBD2. J was trimmed by 7 bases and V by 1 base; bases with no gene match: 10. The CDR3 contains 18 residues. The germline gives CDR1 MGHRA, CDR2 YSYEKL. The CDR3 region is CASSQGTSGRGFYNEQFF. DNA of the CDR3: TGCGCCAGCAGCCAAGGAACTAGCGGGAGGGGTTTCTATAATGAGCAGTTCTTC.

J is TRBJ2-1 and V is TRBV5-1; 13 nucleotides align to TRBD2. CDR1 is SGHRS and CDR2 is YFSETQ in the germline V gene. The J segment lost 10 bases and the V segment lost 2 bases, leaving 9 bases of the junction unmatched. CDR3 length: 16 amino acids. The CDR3 bases are TGCGCCAGCAGCTTTCCCGGGACTAGCGGGATGGGGGAGCAGTTCTTC. This gives the protein CASSFPGTSGMGEQFF.

The chain is built from TRBV7-2 and TRBJ1-4, with 12 bases aligning to TRBD1. Germline CDR1 and CDR2: SGHTA and FQGNSA. J lost 11 bases, V lost 5 bases, and 6 bases had no gene match. The CDR3 loop spans 14 amino acids. CDR3 coding DNA: TGTGCCAGCAGCCCGGGACAGGGGGCAGGGAAACTGTTTTTT. Its translation is CASSPGQGAGKLFF.

Remarks on this clone: The identical CDR3 is also encoded by other nucleotide sequences in the sample. J is TRBJ2-6 and V is TRBV30; no firm D call. The CDR3 totals 13 residues. Per the germline V gene, CDR1 is GTSNPN and CDR2 is SVGIG (reference sequence). V was clipped by 0 bases and J by 4 bases, with 4 bases between them. This CDR3 reads CAWSVSGANVLTF. The DNA of the CDR3 is TGTGCCTGGAGTGTGTCCGGGGCCAACGTCCTGACTTTC. Full variable domain (outside the CDR3, taken from reference TRBV30 and TRBJ2-6): SQTIHQWPATLVQPVGSPLSLECTVEGTSNPNLYWYRQAAGRGLQLLFYSVGIGQISSEVPQNLSASRPQDRQFILSSKKLLLSDSGFYLCAWSVSGANVLTFGAGSRLTVL.

The chain carries TRBV29-1 and TRBJ1-3; D ambiguous. Germline CDR1 is SQVTM and CDR2 is ANQGSEA. Between the trimmed V and J ends, which lost 5 bases and 1 base, there was a span of 6 bases. The CDR3 runs 12 residues. This chain's CDR3 is CSVLWSGNTIYF. For the CDR3, the DNA is TGCAGCGTTCTGTGGTCTGGAAACACCATATATTTT. The full variable domain, in which reference TRBV29-1 and TRBJ1-3 provide the parts outside the CDR3, is SAVISQKPSRDICQRGTSLTIQCQVDSQVTMMFWYRQQPGQSLTLIATANQGSEATYESGFVIDKFPISRPNLTFSTLTVSNMSPEDSSIYLCSVLWSGNTIYFGEGSWLTVV.

This chain connects TRBV29-1 to TRBJ1-1; D ambiguous. Germline assignment: CDR1 SQVTM and CDR2 ANQGSEA. The CDR3 covers 13 residues. Trimming removed 8 bases at V and 3 bases at J, with 16 bases between. CDR3 loop: CSLKRLLYTEAFF. CDR3 in DNA: TGCAGCTTAAAAAGACTACTTTACACTGAAGCTTTCTTT.

The rearrangement links TRBV9 to TRBJ1-2; TRBD1 might be the D (5 bases). Germline CDR1 SGDLS, CDR2 YYNGEE. The V gene lost 4 bases and the J gene lost 4 bases, with 17 bases spanning the gap. This CDR3 has 15 amino acids. The CDR3 is CASSPWTQGAYGYTF. The CDR3 bases are TGTGCCAGCAGCCCCTGGACTCAGGGAGCCTATGGCTACACCTTC.

J is TRBJ1-5 and V is TRBV6-2 or TRBV6-3; the D gene is possibly TRBD1 (5 bases). Germline V gene data show CDR1 as MNHEY and CDR2 as SVGEGT. The CDR3 extends over 18 amino acids. V shed 3 bases and J shed 4 bases, with 22 bases lying between them. CDR3 in amino acids: CASSYFLGAGLNNQPQHF. CDR3 sequence (DNA): TGTGCCAGCAGTTATTTCTTAGGGGCAGGGCTTAATAATCAGCCCCAGCATTTT.

The chain joins TRBV6-5 to TRBJ1-1; tentative D call: TRBD1 (6 bases). There are 14 residues in the CDR3. V was trimmed by 0 bases and J by 4 bases, leaving 9 bases between them. In germline, CDR1 is MNHEY, CDR2 SVGAGI. The CDR3 sequence: CASSYSKGGTEAFF. The CDR3 bases are TGTGCCAGCAGTTACTCGAAGGGGGGCACTGAAGCTTTCTTT.

The chain recombines TRBV15 with TRBJ2-1; a possible D gene is TRBD2 (5 bases). The CDR3 has 14 amino acids. The V end lost 3 bases, the J end lost 4 bases, and 10 bases lay between the germline ends. CDR1 and CDR2 from the germline V gene are LNHNV and YYDKDF (reference sequence). The CDR3 DNA reads as TGTGCCACCAGCAGCCGGGGAGATTACAATGAGCAGTTCTTC. This translates into CATSSRGDYNEQFF.

The rearrangement joins TRBV2 to TRBJ2-2, with 10 bases fitting TRBD1. This CDR3 contains 15 residues. Germline trimming cut 7 bases from V and 5 bases from J; bases unmatched to any gene: 7. CDR1 and CDR2 from the germline V gene are SNHLY and FYNNEI. CDR3 DNA: TGTGCCAGCAACGGACAGGGGGTAGAGACCGGGGAGCTGTTTTTT. It is translated as CASNGQGVETGELFF.

J is TRBJ1-2 and V is TRBV5-1; D unresolved. The length of the CDR3 is 11 residues. CDR1 and CDR2 (germline): SGHRS, YFSETQ. The ends were cut back, 4 bases at V and 8 bases at J, with 9 bases in the middle. The CDR3 nucleotides read TGCGCCAGCAGCCCTTGGAACGGCTACACCTTC. Translating gives CASSPWNGYTF.

V gene TRBV6-5 combines with J gene TRBJ1-5, with 7 bases lining up with TRBD1. V lost 6 bases, J lost 4 bases, and 3 bases stayed unmatched. The CDR3 is made up of 13 amino acids. The V gene's germline CDR1 is MNHEY and CDR2 SVGAGI. The CDR3 sequence is CASRTGVNQPQHF. As DNA, the CDR3 is TGTGCCAGCAGAACAGGGGTGAATCAGCCCCAGCATTTT.

V and J are TRBV29-1 and TRBJ1-2; D unresolved. V was clipped by 3 bases and J by 5 bases, with 10 bases between them. CDR3 length equals 12 residues. Germline V gene sequence: CDR1 SQVTM, CDR2 ANQGSEA. The DNA of the CDR3 is TGCAGCGTTGAGCCCTCGGGGTATGGCTACACCTTC. This translates into CSVEPSGYGYTF.

The CDR3 DNA reads TGTGCCAGCAGACCGGCGGGACGCAGCGGCTACACCTTC. Residues: CASRPAGRSGYTF. The V and J genes are TRBV14 and TRBJ1-2, with a tentative D call TRBD1 (5 bases). With 6 bases removed from V and 8 bases from J, the gap between germline ends came to 16 bases. The CDR3 loop spans 13 amino acids. From germline, CDR1 is SGHDN and CDR2 FVKESK.

This chain uses TRBV19 with TRBJ1-2; D is unclear. Trimming removed 5 bases from V and 8 bases from J, with 15 bases in between. This CDR3 is 13 amino acids long. The germline V gene has CDR1 LNHDA and CDR2 SQIVND (reference sequence). CDR3 in DNA: TGTGCCAGTAGTCCCCGGACGGAGTGGGGCTACACCTTC. This sequence encodes CASSPRTEWGYTF.

This chain connects TRBV9 to TRBJ2-1; no definite D call. The germline V gene encodes CDR1 SGDLS and CDR2 YYNGEE. The CDR3 totals 11 residues. The V end was cut by 0 bases, the J end by 8 bases, with 3 bases between. This CDR3 reads CASSVDYEQFF. The CDR3 nucleotides are TGTGCCAGCAGCGTAGACTATGAGCAGTTCTTC.